Reported below is one T cell receptor beta chain. The CDR3 has 14 residues. Germline V gives CDR1 SGHRS, CDR2 YFSETQ. V was clipped by 2 bases and J by 5 bases; unmatched bases: 3. The PCR ran on 60 Vbeta and 13 Jbeta primers. Sequenced by immunoSEQ multiplex PCR; TCRdb stores in-frame clones only, minus some. The repertoire holds about 200,000 clones, about 85% seen once, with under 1.2% in the top ten. These data originate in a study of cytomegalovirus exposure and HLA in healthy donors. The genes are TRBV5-1 and TRBJ2-5, with TRBD2 identical over 10 bases. This clonotype was sampled from a boy aged 2 to 10 in good health and CMV-seronegative. The sequencing sample was made of PBMCs. CDR3 in DNA: TGCGCCAGCAGCTTCGGAGCGGGGGGGGAGACCCAGTACTTC. Amino acid sequence: CASSFGAGGETQYF.